Listed here are 2 T cell receptor beta chains from one sample, sequenced in a study of blood T cells in healthy people across ages (dated by TCRdb to the mid-2010s). Library preparation was by 5' RACE. The sequencing machine was an Illumina HiSeq 2500. A second PCR of roughly 7 to 12 cycles was run with a J-beta primer mix and a sample-barcoded 5' primer. The public reads were reprocessed in TCRdb via fastp at Q25 and MiXCR, keeping in-frame beta chains. Every distinct CDR3 protein forms one entry, paired with its most common genes and DNA. The sample table records more than 700,000 distinct CDR3 sequences; roughly 50% of these occur just once. The top ten hold about 38% of the sample. Specimen: blood. Receptors were obtained from a man older than 75 in good health.

This clonotype was found a few times. The V and J genes are TRBV5-1 and TRBJ2-1; D might be TRBD1 (7 bases). CDR1 and CDR2 (germline): SGHRS, YFSETQ. The CDR3 length is 17 residues. V lost 5 bases to trimming and J lost 0 bases, with 18 bases between them. Written as DNA, the CDR3 is TGCGCCAGCAGAGGAGGAGGGGGCAGGAGCTCCTACAATGAGCAGTTCTTC. Protein: CASRGGGGRSSYNEQFF. Drawing the rest from reference TRBV5-1 and TRBJ2-1, the complete variable domain is KAGVTQTPRYLIKTRGQQVTLSCSPISGHRSVSWYQQTPGQGLQFLFEYFSETQRNKGNFPGRFSGRQFSNSRSEMNVSTLELGDSALYLCASRGGGGRSSYNEQFFGPGTRLTVL.

Only a few counts were recorded for this clonotype. The chain combines TRBV12-3 or TRBV12-4 with TRBJ2-5; D ambiguous. CDR3 length equals 12 residues. The germline V and J ends were trimmed by 1 base and 5 bases, with 5 bases remaining between them. Written as DNA, the CDR3 is TGTGCCAGCAGTTTAGACAGCGAGACCCAGTACTTC. Amino acid sequence: CASSLDSETQYF.